Each of the 25 T cell receptor beta chains below was sequenced from the same sample in a study of blood T cell repertoires in COVID-19. Data came from immunoSEQ multiplex PCR; TCRdb stores just in-frame clones and leaves some out. The repertoire holds around 260,000 clones, with about nine tenths as singletons. Material for sequencing was peripheral blood. These receptors were taken from a woman between 35 and 50 years old who had recovered from COVID-19.

The rearrangement links TRBV6-5 to TRBJ2-3, with TRBD2 as a possible D gene (5 bases). This CDR3 comprises 11 residues. Germline-derived CDR1 and CDR2 are MNHEY and SVGAGI. Deletions cut 6 bases from V and 5 bases from J, with 6 bases between. The CDR3 reads CASSEGDTQYF. The DNA for the CDR3 is TGTGCCAGCAGCGAGGGAGATACGCAGTATTTT.

The V call is TRBV4-1, the J call TRBJ2-2; TRBD2 agrees at 11 bases. Germline values: CDR1 MGHRA, CDR2 YSYEKL. There are 18 residues in the CDR3. V trimming: 4 bases; J trimming: 2 bases; junction bases outside the gene matches: 9. The CDR3 sequence is CASSPRGLAGGNTGELFF. As DNA, the CDR3 is TGCGCCAGCAGCCCCCGGGGCCTAGCGGGAGGAAACACCGGGGAGCTGTTTTTT.

The chain couples TRBV6-2 or TRBV6-3 to TRBJ1-6, with TRBD1 identical over 8 bases. The CDR3 has 15 residues. V shed 6 bases, J shed 6 bases, and the junction held 7 bases outside the gene matches. The V gene's germline CDR1 is MNHEY and CDR2 SVGEGT. CDR3 sequence: CASSQSDRGNSPLHF. The CDR3 coding sequence is TGTGCCAGCAGCCAATCTGACAGGGGTAATTCACCCCTCCACTTT.

The chain combines TRBV2 with TRBJ1-5, with 9 bases lining up with TRBD1. Germline V gives CDR1 SNHLY, CDR2 FYNNEI. The CDR3 is 15 residues long. The J segment lost 3 bases and the V segment lost 7 bases, leaving 7 bases of the junction unmatched. For the CDR3, the DNA is TGTGCCAGCACTTCGGGACAGGGTTTCAATCAGCCCCAGCATTTT. Translation gives CASTSGQGFNQPQHF.

The count of this clone is one. The chain is built from TRBV10-3 and TRBJ2-5; D uncertain. Per the germline V gene, CDR1 is ENHRY and CDR2 is SYGVKD. V shed 2 bases and J shed 5 bases, with 6 bases lying between them. The CDR3 loop spans 12 amino acids. The CDR3 region has the DNA TGTGCCATCAGTGAGGAACGGGAGACCCAGTACTTC. It codes for CAISEERETQYF.

In nucleotides, the CDR3 is TGCAGCGTTGCAAGGGACTCGGACACATACAATGAGCAGTTCTTC. Its translation: CSVARDSDTYNEQFF. The chain uses TRBV29-1 and TRBJ2-1; possible D gene TRBD2, 6 bases. V gave up 4 bases and J gave up 4 bases, with 17 bases separating them. CDR1 is SQVTM and CDR2 is ANQGSEA in the germline V gene. The CDR3 is 15 residues long.

The chain employs TRBV3-1 (or the pseudogene TRBV3-2) and TRBJ2-2, with D possibly TRBD1 on 5 matching bases. Germline lookup yields CDR1 LGHDT and CDR2 YNNKEL (reference sequence). V lost 7 bases, J lost 5 bases, and 8 bases lay in between. There are 12 residues in the CDR3. The CDR3 loop is CASTPGTGELFF. The CDR3 region has the DNA TGTGCCAGCACCCCAGGGACCGGGGAGCTGTTTTTT.

The chain recombines TRBV7-9 with TRBJ2-1; 7 bases agree with TRBD1. Germline values: CDR1 SEHNR, CDR2 FQNEAQ (reference sequence). V lost 5 bases, J lost 8 bases, and 12 bases stayed unmatched. The CDR3 has 15 residues. In nucleotides, the CDR3 is TGTGCCAGCAGCCGGTCAGGGGGATTGGTTGATGAGCAGTTCTTC. Protein sequence: CASSRSGGLVDEQFF.

This chain links TRBV11-2 with TRBJ2-7; 8 positions match TRBD2. CDR3 size: 14 residues. After removal of 6 bases from V and 12 bases from J, the junction contained 16 bases not matched to a gene. CDR1 and CDR2 (germline): SGHAT, FQNNGV. The CDR3 nucleotides read TGTGCCAGCAGTGGTATAAGCGGGAGTCCCCGGGGGTACTTC. Translation: CASSGISGSPRGYF.

The V gene is TRBV27, the J gene TRBJ2-1, with D perhaps TRBD2 (6 bases). Per germline, CDR1 MNHEY and CDR2 SMNVEV (reference sequence). The CDR3 loop spans 14 amino acids. V was shortened by 3 bases and J by 10 bases, with 16 bases between the two germline ends. The CDR3 sequence is CASSFEGGRYEQFF. The CDR3 DNA sequence: TGTGCCAGCAGTTTCGAGGGAGGTAGATACGAGCAGTTCTTC.

This sequence joins TRBV5-6 and TRBJ2-5; a possible D gene is TRBD1 (5 bases). The CDR3 has 13 amino acids. Germline V gene lookup returns CDR1 SGHDT and CDR2 YYEEEE. Trimming removed 0 bases from V and 2 bases from J, with 5 bases in between. This chain's CDR3 is CASSLDRQETQYF. CDR3 in DNA: TGTGCCAGCAGCTTGGACAGGCAAGAGACCCAGTACTTC.

This chain uses TRBV6-5 with TRBJ2-7; D ambiguous. The CDR3 has 12 residues. The ends were cut back, 7 bases at V and 4 bases at J, with 11 bases in the middle. Germline V gives CDR1 MNHEY, CDR2 SVGAGI. Here the CDR3 DNA reads TGTGCCAGCAAGGAACTATTTTACGAGCAGTACTTC. Encoded protein: CASKELFYEQYF.

Details on this clone: One junction end does not reproduce the germline sequence, and a read error may be involved. The CDR3 protein is CASSPGTSGETQYF. The CDR3 nucleotides read TGTGCTAGCAGCCCGGGGACTAGCGGAGAGACCCAGTACTTC. The chain carries TRBV7-7 and TRBJ2-5; 11 bases are shared with TRBD2. The CDR3 runs 14 residues. The germline V gene has CDR1 SSHAT and CDR2 FNYEAQ (reference sequence).

The V call is TRBV7-8, the J call TRBJ2-3, with 8 positions matching TRBD2. V trimming: 8 bases; J trimming: 5 bases; junction bases outside the gene matches: 15. Germline V gives CDR1 SGHVS, CDR2 FQNEAQ. The CDR3 has 16 residues. DNA of the CDR3: TGTGCCAGCCCCCTAGCAGTCGGGAGGGGTCAAGATACGCAGTATTTT. Translating it yields CASPLAVGRGQDTQYF.

The chain uses TRBV7-8 and TRBJ1-5; 8 bases line up with TRBD1. CDR3 length: 18 residues. The V segment lost 0 bases and the J segment 7 bases; nucleotides outside the gene matches: 14. The germline V gene encodes CDR1 SGHVS and CDR2 FQNEAQ. The CDR3 sequence is CASSLALGAPGGLQPQHF. DNA for the CDR3: TGTGCCAGCAGCTTAGCGTTAGGGGCCCCAGGGGGCCTACAGCCCCAGCATTTT. Full variable domain (rest looked up from reference TRBV7-8 and TRBJ1-5): GAGVSQSPRYKVAKRGQDVALRCDPISGHVSLFWYQQALGQGPEFLTYFQNEAQLDKSGLPSDRFFAERPEGSVSTLKIQRTQQEDSAVYLCASSLALGAPGGLQPQHFGDGTRLSIL.

The chain employs TRBV23-1 and TRBJ2-3; maybe TRBD2 (5 bases). TRBV23-1 is filed as an ORF, its function uncertain. With 7 bases removed from V and 1 base from J, the gap between germline ends came to 9 bases. CDR3 length: 13 amino acids. The CDR3 nucleotides read TGCGCCAGCATGGCGGACTGCACAGATACGCAGTATTTT. Protein sequence: CASMADCTDTQYF.

The CDR3 reads CASRAYGGLNQPQHF. CDR3 coding DNA: TGTGCCAGCAGAGCTTATGGGGGCCTCAATCAGCCCCAGCATTTT. This chain connects TRBV28 to TRBJ1-5; D possibly corresponds to TRBD1 (6 bases). In germline, CDR1 is MDHEN, CDR2 SYDVKM. Trimming left V 6 bases short and J 3 bases short, with 15 bases between. The CDR3 loop spans 15 amino acids.

This clone occurred once. This sequence joins TRBV7-9 and TRBJ2-7, with 9 bases identical to TRBD1. This CDR3 contains 15 residues. J lost 5 bases, V lost 5 bases, and 10 bases had no gene match. Germline V gene lookup returns CDR1 SEHNR and CDR2 FQNEAQ (reference sequence). CDR3 nucleotides: TGTGCCAGCAGCATGGGGGGACAGGGCCCCCACGAGCAGTACTTC. Amino acids: CASSMGGQGPHEQYF.

V gene TRBV12-3 or TRBV12-4 combines with J gene TRBJ2-5; D is perhaps TRBD1 (6 bases). The CDR3 totals 13 residues. Between the trimmed V and J ends, which lost 6 bases and 1 base, there was a span of 9 bases. The CDR3 DNA follows: TGTGCCAGCAGCGGGACAATCCAAGAGACCCAGTACTTC. The encoded protein is CASSGTIQETQYF.

The chain recombines TRBV23-1 with TRBJ2-1; possible D gene TRBD2, 6 bases. TRBV23-1 counts as an open reading frame of uncertain function. This CDR3 contains 18 residues. With 3 bases removed from V and 7 bases from J, the gap between germline ends came to 25 bases. The CDR3 sequence: CASSHSGTAGTRGNEQFF. The CDR3 nucleotides are TGCGCCAGCAGTCATTCGGGGACTGCCGGCACGAGGGGAAATGAGCAGTTCTTC.

The chain is built from TRBV9 and TRBJ2-2, with a weak D call TRBD1 (6 bases). Germline loops: CDR1 SGDLS, CDR2 YYNGEE. V lost 4 bases to trimming and J lost 5 bases, with 18 bases between them. The CDR3 has 16 amino acids. The CDR3 DNA reads as TGTGCCAGCAGCCCGCAAAGGGCAGGGGAAACCGGGGAGCTGTTTTTT. Translated: CASSPQRAGETGELFF.

This clone came up a few times. The chain links TRBV3-1 (or the pseudogene TRBV3-2) to TRBJ1-2; TRBD1 agrees at 9 bases. In germline, CDR1 is LGHDT, CDR2 YNNKEL (reference sequence). CDR3 length: 16 residues. Trimming took 4 bases from V and 8 from J; bases not matched to a gene: 14. The DNA of the CDR3 is TGTGCCAGCAGCCTCGGGACAGGGAGCCGGGTCGCCGGCTACACCTTC. Translating it yields CASSLGTGSRVAGYTF.

The chain carries TRBV2 and TRBJ2-2; TRBD1 agrees at 10 bases. V lost 10 bases and J lost 4; bases outside the gene matches: 6. CDR1 and CDR2 from the germline V gene are SNHLY and FYNNEI. The CDR3 loop spans 14 amino acids. This chain's CDR3 is CATRDRGTTGELFF. In DNA, the CDR3 is TGTGCCACCAGGGACAGGGGTACCACCGGGGAGCTGTTTTTT. Looking up the rest from reference TRBV2 and TRBJ2-2 gives the full variable domain: EPEVTQTPSHQVTQMGQEVILRCVPISNHLYFYWYRQILGQKVEFLVSFYNNEISEKSEIFDDQFSVERPDGSNFTLKIRSTKLEDSAMYFCATRDRGTTGELFFGEGSRLTVL.

This chain connects TRBV28 to TRBJ2-1, with 10 positions matching TRBD2. This CDR3 spans 15 amino acids. The junction had 10 bases not matched to a gene; V was cut back by 8 bases and J by 6 bases. Germline V gene data show CDR1 as MDHEN and CDR2 as SYDVKM. CDR3 sequence reads: CASGPRASGSNEQFF. CDR3 bases: TGTGCCAGCGGACCCAGGGCTAGCGGGAGCAATGAGCAGTTCTTC.

The CDR3 sequence is CASDGASGSYPGETQYF. In DNA form, the CDR3 reads TGTGCCAGCGATGGGGCTAGCGGGAGTTATCCGGGGGAGACCCAGTACTTC. The rearrangement joins TRBV11-2 to TRBJ2-5; the match to TRBD2 covers 10 bases. Germline trimming cut 8 bases from V and 5 bases from J; bases unmatched to any gene: 17. Germline assignment: CDR1 SGHAT and CDR2 FQNNGV. The length of the CDR3 is 17 residues.